This TCR beta chain appears in the sequencing data of a study of lung T cells in sarcoidosis with Löfgren's syndrome. Remarks on this clonotype: Its specificity is unknown.

TCRdb ran MiXCR on the reads and lists one entry per CDR3 protein. The table lists around 60,000 distinct CDR3 sequences, less than 25% of them singletons, with over 2% in the top ten. Points from the study as a whole: Multiple Löfgren's syndrome patients reportedly shared TRAV12-1 and TRBV2 CDR3 motifs.

The CDR3 is made up of 16 amino acids. Between the trimmed V and J ends, which lost 1 base and 4 bases, there was a span of 14 bases. CDR1 LNHDA and CDR2 SQIVND come from the germline V gene (reference sequence). This sequence originates from a human donor with sarcoidosis (Löfgren's syndrome or another form), or a control subject (not recorded which). The chain joins TRBV19 to TRBJ1-5; unclear D gene. The specimen was CD4+ T cells from PBMCs. The CDR3 nucleotides are TGTGCCAGTAGTATAGTCGGGCAGTTGCGGAATCAGCCCCAGCATTTT. Translated: CASSIVGQLRNQPQHF.